The 32 T cell receptor beta chains presented below share a single source sample, sequenced in a study of T-cell reconstitution after alpha-beta-depleted transplantation in children. Construction of the TCRbeta library involved unique molecular identifiers. Via MiXCR, TCRdb re-called the PCR reads, giving one row per CDR3 protein. Seen here are some 240,000 distinct CDR3 sequences, more than 7.5% observed once, and the top ten hold about 5.4%. Source: PBMCs from the stem cell graft donor, taken from the stem cell graft. Receptors originate from a human donor who donated a stem cell graft to a child with SCID.

The table lists this clonotype with many counts. CDR3 sequence (DNA): TGCGCCAGCAGCTCCCAGACCGGGACTAGCGTCCACAATGAGCAGTTCTTC. It translates to CASSSQTGTSVHNEQFF. The chain is built from TRBV5-1 and TRBJ2-1; 10 bases fit TRBD2. The V segment lost 3 bases and the J segment 5 bases; nucleotides outside the gene matches: 11. The germline V gene encodes CDR1 SGHRS and CDR2 YFSETQ. The CDR3 has 17 residues.

The chain joins TRBV4-2 to TRBJ2-3; 7 bases agree with TRBD2. V lost 4 bases and J lost 1; bases outside the gene matches: 8. The germline CDR1 and CDR2 sequences are LGHNA and YNFKEQ. The CDR3 is made up of 16 amino acids. As DNA, the CDR3 is TGTGCCAGCAGCCCACTTCGGGGGGACGGCACAGATACGCAGTATTTT. It codes for CASSPLRGDGTDTQYF.

This clonotype was seen ten or more times. The chain uses TRBV5-1 and TRBJ2-3; 13 bases fit TRBD2. Trimming removed 9 bases from V and 4 bases from J; junction bases left unmatched: 8. Germline assignment: CDR1 SGHRS and CDR2 YFSETQ. The CDR3 runs 15 residues. This CDR3 reads CATQLAGGPADTQYF. CDR3 nucleotides: TGCGCCACCCAACTAGCGGGGGGGCCAGCAGATACGCAGTATTTT. Filled out from reference TRBV5-1 and TRBJ2-3, the complete variable domain reads KAGVTQTPRYLIKTRGQQVTLSCSPISGHRSVSWYQQTPGQGLQFLFEYFSETQRNKGNFPGRFSGRQFSNSRSEMNVSTLELGDSALYLCATQLAGGPADTQYFGPGTRLTVL.

There are many counts of this clonotype. The chain joins TRBV5-1 to TRBJ1-4, with TRBD1 identical over 9 bases. This CDR3 is built from 14 residues. V was pared by 3 bases and J by 8 bases, with 5 bases of the junction left unmatched. Germline values: CDR1 SGHRS, CDR2 YFSETQ. CDR3: CASSSDRGDEKLFF. For the CDR3, the DNA is TGCGCCAGCAGCTCTGACAGGGGGGACGAAAAACTGTTTTTT.

In this sample, this clonotype turned up many times. This chain links TRBV5-1 with TRBJ1-2; the D gene is possibly TRBD1 (5 bases). V lost 1 base and J 0 bases, leaving 13 bases between the germline ends. Germline CDR1 and CDR2: SGHRS and YFSETQ. The CDR3 contains 16 residues. The CDR3: CASSLWQGEANYGYTF. For the CDR3, the DNA is TGCGCCAGCAGCTTGTGGCAGGGCGAAGCTAACTATGGCTACACCTTC.

This clonotype was counted ten times or more. V and J are TRBV20-1 and TRBJ1-4, with D possibly matching TRBD1 (6 bases). Per the germline V gene, CDR1 is DFQATT and CDR2 is SNEGSKA (reference sequence). Trimming removed 3 bases at V and 0 bases at J, with 14 bases between. The CDR3 runs to 16 residues. The CDR3 loop reads CSASSGQRSTNEKLFF. The CDR3 DNA reads as TGCAGTGCTAGTTCCGGACAGAGGTCAACTAATGAAAAACTGTTTTTT.

This clonotype was seen more than once but under ten times. This chain connects TRBV6-2 or TRBV6-3 to TRBJ1-1; 9 nucleotides match TRBD1. This CDR3 is 14 amino acids long. The V gene's germline CDR1 is MNHEY and CDR2 SVGEGT. J gave up 5 bases and V 6 bases, and 7 bases lay outside the gene matches. The CDR3 spells CASSRGQGWTEAFF. The CDR3, as DNA: TGTGCCAGCAGCCGAGGACAGGGGTGGACTGAAGCTTTCTTT.

The table lists this clonotype with many counts. The chain joins TRBV27 to TRBJ2-2; D is perhaps TRBD1 (5 bases). CDR1 MNHEY and CDR2 SMNVEV come from the germline V gene (reference sequence). V was cut by 10 bases and J by 1 base, with 10 bases left in between. The CDR3 is 13 residues long. CDR3 nucleotide sequence: TGTGCCAACCCAAGGGGGAACACCGGGGAGCTGTTTTTT. Protein sequence: CANPRGNTGELFF.

This clonotype was observed at least ten times. V usage is TRBV27 and J usage is TRBJ1-5; D unresolved. Germline V gives CDR1 MNHEY, CDR2 SMNVEV (reference sequence). With 2 bases removed from V and 0 bases from J, the gap between germline ends came to 11 bases. This CDR3 comprises 16 residues. The CDR3 nucleotides read TGTGCCAGCAGTTTAGAGGCAGTTGATAGCAATCAGCCCCAGCATTTT. This encodes CASSLEAVDSNQPQHF.

This clonotype has at least ten counts. V gene TRBV20-1 combines with J gene TRBJ2-3; possibly TRBD2 for D (7 bases). Germline V gives CDR1 DFQATT, CDR2 SNEGSKA (reference sequence). V was cut by 6 bases and J by 5 bases, with 21 bases left in between. This CDR3 has 15 residues. CDR3 sequence reads: CSAASLRGAGDTQYF. Here the CDR3 DNA reads TGCAGTGCCGCCTCCTTACGGGGGGCCGGAGATACGCAGTATTTT.

This clonotype has at least ten counts. CDR3 residues: CASSQLIPGPAPEGTTDTQYF. The CDR3 coding sequence is TGTGCCAGCAGCCAACTTATTCCGGGCCCGGCCCCGGAGGGGACTACGGATACGCAGTATTTT. This chain links TRBV3-1 with TRBJ2-3; 7 bases align to TRBD2. Germline V lookup: CDR1 LGHDT, CDR2 YNNKEL (reference sequence). The CDR3 runs 21 residues. With 2 bases clipped from V and 6 bases from J, the junction kept 26 bases outside the gene matches.

This clonotype was seen more than once but under ten times. The chain couples TRBV9 to TRBJ2-1; TRBD1 aligns across 8 bases. The CDR3 runs 15 residues. Per the germline V gene, CDR1 is SGDLS and CDR2 is YYNGEE. Losses at the gene ends were 4 bases for V and 3 bases for J; bases not matched to a gene: 6. The CDR3 region is CASSSTGGNYNEQFF. CDR3 DNA sequence: TGTGCCAGCAGCAGTACAGGGGGGAACTACAATGAGCAGTTCTTC.

This clonotype was detected ten times or more. The V and J genes are TRBV11-2 and TRBJ2-2, with 7 positions matching TRBD2. CDR3 length: 16 amino acids. With V trimmed by 2 bases and J by 1 base, 4 bases remained unmatched. CDR1 and CDR2 from the germline V gene are SGHAT and FQNNGV. CDR3 in amino acids: CASSLMLAVNTGELFF. The DNA for the CDR3 is TGTGCCAGCAGCTTAATGCTAGCGGTGAACACCGGGGAGCTGTTTTTT.

This clonotype has ten or more counts. This sequence joins TRBV20-1 and TRBJ2-1, with 10 bases lining up with TRBD2. V was pared by 3 bases and J by 2 bases, with 4 bases of the junction left unmatched. The CDR3 covers 15 residues. Germline V gene data show CDR1 as DFQATT and CDR2 as SNEGSKA (reference sequence). The CDR3: CSASSTSGAYNEQFF. The CDR3 DNA is TGCAGTGCTAGTAGCACTAGCGGGGCCTACAATGAGCAGTTCTTC.

This rearrangement joins TRBV20-1 to TRBJ2-3; D ambiguous. V lost 3 bases and J lost 1, with 14 bases in between. Per germline, CDR1 DFQATT and CDR2 SNEGSKA (reference sequence). CDR3 size: 15 residues. CDR3 coding DNA: TGCAGTGCTAGGGTGCGACCCCGGGGCACAGATACGCAGTATTTT. Protein sequence: CSARVRPRGTDTQYF.

At least ten counts were recorded for this clonotype. The J gene is TRBJ1-2, the V gene TRBV20-1; D is undetermined. Germline CDR1 reads DFQATT; CDR2 reads SNEGSKA (reference sequence). Trimming took off 7 bases at V and 1 base at J, with 19 bases between the two ends. This CDR3 comprises 15 residues. The CDR3 bases are TGCAGTGTTCGTTCTCCGGGCGGACGTAACTATGGCTACACCTTC. It codes for CSVRSPGGRNYGYTF.

This clonotype was recorded many times. The rearrangement uses TRBV12-3 or TRBV12-4 and TRBJ2-2, with 7 bases identical to TRBD2. The CDR3 extends over 15 amino acids. With 6 bases clipped from V and 4 bases from J, the junction kept 8 bases outside the gene matches. The CDR3, as DNA: TGTGCCAGCAGGGTACGGGGGGTACGCACCGGGGAGCTGTTTTTT. Translation: CASRVRGVRTGELFF.

This chain links TRBV20-1 with TRBJ2-1; 11 bases are shared with TRBD1. The V gene's germline CDR1 is DFQATT and CDR2 SNEGSKA (reference sequence). Trimming at V came to 6 bases and at J to 6 bases, leaving 4 bases not matched to a gene. CDR3 size: 13 residues. CDR3 region: CSALGTGGNEQFF. The CDR3, as DNA: TGCAGTGCACTGGGGACAGGGGGCAATGAGCAGTTCTTC.

Many counts were recorded for this clonotype. This CDR3 is CASSPTPNLDGTEAFF. The DNA of the CDR3 is TGTGCCAGCTCACCTACACCTAATCTGGACGGCACTGAAGCTTTCTTT. The chain carries TRBV18 and TRBJ1-1; D uncertain. Germline V gene data show CDR1 as KGHSH and CDR2 as LQKENI. Deletions cut 3 bases from V and 4 bases from J, with 18 bases between. The CDR3 covers 16 residues.

This clonotype has at least ten counts. The V gene is TRBV7-9, the J gene TRBJ2-3; D gene uncertain. The CDR3 runs to 14 residues. Deletions cut 5 bases from V and 0 bases from J, with 9 bases between. Germline CDR1 reads SEHNR; CDR2 reads FQNEAQ (reference sequence). The CDR3 region has the DNA TGTGCCAGCAGCATCTCGACTAGCACAGATACGCAGTATTTT. This sequence encodes CASSISTSTDTQYF.

In its sample, this clonotype was seen many times. V usage is TRBV7-9 and J usage is TRBJ2-5, with 11 positions matching TRBD2. Germline CDR1 reads SEHNR; CDR2 reads FQNEAQ (reference sequence). V was pared by 5 bases and J by 5 bases, with 7 bases of the junction left unmatched. The CDR3 totals 15 residues. CDR3 sequence reads: CASSRGTSGRETQYF. The CDR3, as DNA: TGTGCCAGCAGCCGAGGGACTAGCGGACGGGAGACCCAGTACTTC. Full variable domain (outside the CDR3, taken from reference TRBV7-9 and TRBJ2-5): DTGVSQNPRHKITKRGQNVTFRCDPISEHNRLYWYRQTLGQGPEFLTYFQNEAQLEKSRLLSDRFSAERPKGSFSTLEIQRTEQGDSAMYLCASSRGTSGRETQYFGPGTRLLVL.

This clonotype came up many times. This chain joins TRBV5-1 and TRBJ2-3; 9 positions agree with TRBD2. This CDR3 has 16 residues. The germline gives CDR1 SGHRS, CDR2 YFSETQ. The trim removed 4 bases at V and 4 bases at J, leaving 10 bases unmatched. The CDR3 loop reads CASSPDAGGPADTQYF. The CDR3 DNA follows: TGCGCCAGCAGCCCTGATGCGGGGGGGCCCGCAGATACGCAGTATTTT.

The sample holds many counts of this clonotype. This chain joins TRBV5-1 and TRBJ2-1; maybe TRBD1 (5 bases). CDR3 length: 16 residues. Trimming removed 1 base from V and 7 bases from J, with 18 bases in between. CDR1 SGHRS and CDR2 YFSETQ come from the germline V gene. The DNA of the CDR3 is TGCGCCAGCAGCTTGAGGTCGCAGGGTAACGGGAATGAGCAGTTCTTC. Translated: CASSLRSQGNGNEQFF. The full variable domain, its missing parts supplied by reference TRBV5-1 and TRBJ2-1, is KAGVTQTPRYLIKTRGQQVTLSCSPISGHRSVSWYQQTPGQGLQFLFEYFSETQRNKGNFPGRFSGRQFSNSRSEMNVSTLELGDSALYLCASSLRSQGNGNEQFFGPGTRLTVL.

This clonotype was seen repeatedly, ten times or more. The genes are TRBV5-1 and TRBJ1-2, with TRBD1 matching over 9 bases. This CDR3 region has 16 residues. Germline assignment: CDR1 SGHRS and CDR2 YFSETQ. The junction had 11 bases not matched to a gene; V was cut back by 4 bases and J by 4 bases. CDR3 coding DNA: TGCGCCAGCAGCCCCGATCCGACAGGGGGACCCTATGGCTACACCTTC. Protein: CASSPDPTGGPYGYTF. The variable domain in full, with the rest retrieved from reference TRBV5-1 and TRBJ1-2, is KAGVTQTPRYLIKTRGQQVTLSCSPISGHRSVSWYQQTPGQGLQFLFEYFSETQRNKGNFPGRFSGRQFSNSRSEMNVSTLELGDSALYLCASSPDPTGGPYGYTFGSGTRLTVV.

This clonotype was seen ten or more times. This chain connects TRBV27 to TRBJ1-5, with 7 bases matching TRBD1. Trimming at V came to 3 bases and at J to 1 base, leaving 6 bases not matched to a gene. This CDR3 spans 16 amino acids. Germline assignment: CDR1 MNHEY and CDR2 SMNVEV (reference sequence). CDR3 loop: CASSFQGGLSNQPQHF. Here the CDR3 DNA reads TGTGCCAGCAGTTTCCAGGGGGGCCTGAGCAATCAGCCCCAGCATTTT.

This chain uses TRBV4-2 with TRBJ1-1, with D possibly being TRBD1 (5 bases). The germline V gene has CDR1 LGHNA and CDR2 YNFKEQ. This CDR3 region has 13 residues. V was pared by 0 bases and J by 6 bases, with 8 bases between. This CDR3 reads CASSQDRVSEAFF. The CDR3 DNA reads TGTGCCAGCAGCCAAGACAGGGTCTCTGAAGCTTTCTTT.

This clonotype was recorded many times. This chain uses TRBV4-3 with TRBJ1-2; TRBD1 might be the D (5 bases). The CDR3 sequence is 15 residues long. Trimming removed 0 bases from V and 7 bases from J, with 15 bases in between. Germline-derived CDR1 and CDR2 are LGHNA and YSLEER. The CDR3 region is CASSQEWRQGGGYTF. The CDR3 DNA follows: TGCGCCAGCAGCCAAGAGTGGCGGCAGGGTGGTGGCTACACCTTC.

This clonotype was seen repeatedly, ten times or more. The chain recombines TRBV6-1 with TRBJ2-7; D perhaps matches TRBD2 (6 bases). The CDR3 covers 15 residues. Trimming removed 6 bases from V and 0 bases from J, with 15 bases in between. The germline V gene has CDR1 MNHNS and CDR2 SASEGT. CDR3 in DNA: TGTGCCAGCAGGAACGGCGGGGCCGGCTCCTACGAGCAGTACTTC. Amino acid sequence: CASRNGGAGSYEQYF.

This clonotype was found many times. This rearrangement joins TRBV19 to TRBJ2-1; 8 bases are shared with TRBD2. Germline lookup yields CDR1 LNHDA and CDR2 SQIVND (reference sequence). Trimming took 7 bases from V and 2 from J; bases not matched to a gene: 10. This CDR3 is built from 16 residues. CDR3 nucleotide sequence: TGTGCCAGTACAAGACGCGGGGGGATCACCTACAATGAGCAGTTCTTC. This sequence encodes CASTRRGGITYNEQFF.

There are many counts of this clonotype. The rearrangement links TRBV20-1 to TRBJ1-5; 9 positions agree with TRBD1. Germline V CDR1 and CDR2: DFQATT, SNEGSKA (reference sequence). J was trimmed by 2 bases and V by 5 bases; bases with no gene match: 19. The CDR3 totals 19 residues. This CDR3 reads CSAAQFGDRVSPGNQPQHF. The CDR3 DNA follows: TGCAGTGCTGCCCAATTCGGGGACAGGGTAAGTCCCGGCAATCAGCCCCAGCATTTT.

This clonotype was picked up many times. J is TRBJ1-1 and V is TRBV6-6, with TRBD1 matching 7 bases. Germline CDR1 reads MNHNY; CDR2 reads SVGAGI (reference sequence). The CDR3 consists of 13 residues. The ends lost 6 bases at V and 6 bases at J; junction bases unmatched: 7. The CDR3 is CASRPPTGAEAFF. The CDR3 coding sequence is TGTGCCAGCAGGCCCCCCACAGGGGCTGAAGCTTTCTTT.

This clonotype came up many times. This chain uses TRBV5-1 with TRBJ2-7, with TRBD1 matching 11 bases. This CDR3 is built from 15 residues. Germline-derived CDR1 and CDR2 are SGHRS and YFSETQ. Unmatched junction bases numbered 6, after V lost 4 bases and J lost 3 bases. The CDR3 DNA is TGCGCCAGCAGCCCCCGGACAGGGGGCTACTACGAGCAGTACTTC. Translating it yields CASSPRTGGYYEQYF.